The present entry profiles one T cell receptor beta chain with its context. This clonotype was seen many times. Its antigen remains undetermined. No per-base quality is available; no much larger clone lies one base away. CDR1 and CDR2 are drawn from the germline V gene (reference sequence): DFQATT, SNEGSKA. From the cysteine through the phenylalanine, the CDR3 covers 15 amino acids. The DNA shown is the 45-base CDR3, in frame from base 1. V was cut back by 2 bases and J by 3 bases, leaving a gap of 17 bases between them. This sample stems from a study of T cells in Graves' hyperthyroidism and ophthalmopathy (dated by TCRdb to between 2018 and 2020). About the study as a whole: Peripheral blood samples were taken at initial diagnosis, before any treatment was given. To identify distinguishing TCR V-J signatures, a discovery cohort of some 100 patients was used, comprising roughly 45 with Graves' ophthalmopathy and around 57 with stable Graves' hyperthyroidism. Whether ophthalmopathy could be predicted prospectively was tested in an independent validation cohort made up of under 20 hyperthyroidism patients plus 17 patients who later progressed to ophthalmopathy. The 75 to 100 discovery patients were divided at random into training and test sets in a 7:3 ratio. In addition, the study compared T-cell repertoires in thyroid tissue and in blood from about six Graves' hyperthyroidism patients. After blood sampling, hyperthyroidism patients were treated with methimazole at a starting dose of 30 mg daily, and ophthalmopathy patients were treated with high-dose intravenous methylprednisolone. According to the paper, TCR Vbeta CDR3 sequencing was carried out on roughly 130 peripheral blood samples, which came from fewer than 50 ophthalmopathy, fewer than 80 hyperthyroidism and about 17 progressor patients. Broad study findings and their caveats: During validation, the model predicted progression to ophthalmopathy a median of about 6.5 months ahead of onset, with almost 71% sensitivity and 72.22% specificity. Most expanded thyroid clonotypes (frequency above 0.001) were also detected in blood, suggesting blood repertoires may reflect thyroid immune responses. Sample size was not statistically predetermined, and investigators were not blinded to group allocation. In cross-validation, a model built on a 13 V-J signature told ophthalmopathy apart from stable hyperthyroidism with approximately 90% sensitivity and approximately 84% specificity, and in testing the same model reached 80%/75%.

The TCR beta CDR3 regions were amplified from RNA transcripts. A first-round RT-PCR of the TCR CDR3 used the HTBI primer set with the Qiagen OneStep RT-PCR kit. Libraries were constructed in a second round of multiplex PCR, after which size selection and purification were performed. The libraries were sequenced on an Illumina HiSeq2000 using paired-end 100 bp reads. The authors' analysis ran thus. SOAPnuke was used to process the raw data, with reads discarded if the reads contained adapters or uncalled bases, had a mean Phred below 15, or lacked an exact constant-primer or identifier match. COPE v1.2.5 was used to merge the high-quality paired reads, and each unique nucleotide sequence was defined as a clonotype. MiTCR v1.1 was used to align clonotypes to the IMGT TRBV, TRBD and TRBJ reference segments. Analysis was restricted to V-J combinations with a frequency above 0.0001, which covered roughly 99% of repertoires. The TCS score was defined as F50 (clonal expansion) divided by E x V (chaos), with BLOSUM62-based TCRdist calculated between CDR3 peptides within each V-J. Welch's t-statistics and random forest reduced around 550 V-J features to 13, which were used in a naive Bayes classifier (R e1071). In TCRdb, the public reads were trimmed at Q25 with fastp and aligned with MiXCR, with productive beta chains retained. For every CDR3 protein sequence, its rows merge into one entry that carries the most common genes and DNA. These V and J calls rely on TCRdb rather than the paper's analysis. This sample holds about 700,000 distinct CDR3 sequences; 12% to 15% were observed only once. The top ten constitute 9.5% to 13% of the sample.

A patient counted as having stable Graves' hyperthyroidism if no progression to ophthalmopathy occurred over 18 months of follow-up. Hyperthyroidism patients were newly diagnosed, with disease duration under 2 months, and aged 18 to 65 years. The study excluded patients with uncontrolled infections, other autoimmune diseases, pregnancy or lactation. Clinical symptoms, serum thyroxine and TRAb, thyroid ultrasound, and orbital computed tomography formed the basis for the diagnoses. PBMCs were separated from roughly 9.3 ml of fresh peripheral blood using Ficoll-Paque density gradient centrifugation. Total RNA was extracted using Trizol reagent, and RNA quality was assessed on an Agilent 2100 Bioanalyzer.

The chain joins TRBV20-1 to TRBJ2-7, with TRBD1 as a weak D call on 6 bases. The sequence was obtained from a woman in her late teens or twenties with Graves' hyperthyroidism. Sequenced input: blood. Read as DNA, the sequence is TGCAGTGCTAGAAGGGGGACGGGAAGGAACTACGAGCAGTACTTC. This gives the protein CSARRGTGRNYEQYF.